This T cell receptor beta chain came from a study of T cell responses to AZD1222 COVID-19 vaccine. Study-wide points: The donor group comprised mostly white British people and more females; the analysis possibly underestimated clonal diversity.

This CDR3 contains 14 residues. Germline loops: CDR1 MNHEY, CDR2 SVGAGI. The germline V and J ends were trimmed by 6 bases and 3 bases, with 12 bases remaining between them. Assay: immunoSEQ multiplex PCR; the TCRdb copy retains only in-frame clones and omits some. The top ten clones hold around an eighth of a sample with some 93,000 clones, approximately 90% of them seen once. Concerning this clone itself: The antigen is undetermined.

Here the sequenced sample was peripheral blood, taken 28 days after the second AZD1222 dose. The sequence was collected from an adult who received the AZD1222 COVID-19 vaccine. The rearrangement links TRBV6-5 to TRBJ1-5; D might be TRBD1 (6 bases). The CDR3 spells CASSSGQFNQPQHF. CDR3 coding DNA: TGTGCCAGCAGCAGCGGACAGTTCAATCAGCCCCAGCATTTT.